Included here is one TCR beta chain sequence, with context. Its antigen is not identified. This specimen belongs to a study of PD-1 blockade in classical Hodgkin lymphoma. The assay was immunoSEQ multiplex PCR, and TCRdb's table has in-frame clones only and misses some. The sample shows approximately 99,000 clones, 81% of them seen only once. CDR1 is MGHRA and CDR2 is YSYEKL in the germline V gene. The CDR3 runs to 14 residues. The V end was cut by 1 base, the J end by 0 bases, with 4 bases between. All trial patients relapsed after autologous stem cell transplantation. Relapsed/refractory classical Hodgkin lymphoma patients had complete, partial or progressive responses. Study results and limitations: After ASCT, patients who started nivolumab under 1 year later were excluded. It was reported that newly diagnosed patients had less baseline TCR diversity than healthy donors.

The rearrangement links TRBV4-1 to TRBJ2-4; D is undetermined. Source: peripheral blood mononuclear cells (PBMCs), taken before the second cycle of nivolumab. The sequence came from a human donor with classical Hodgkin lymphoma. The DNA of the CDR3 is TGCGCCAGCAGCCAAGGGATAGCCAAAAACATTCAGTACTTC. It encodes CASSQGIAKNIQYF.